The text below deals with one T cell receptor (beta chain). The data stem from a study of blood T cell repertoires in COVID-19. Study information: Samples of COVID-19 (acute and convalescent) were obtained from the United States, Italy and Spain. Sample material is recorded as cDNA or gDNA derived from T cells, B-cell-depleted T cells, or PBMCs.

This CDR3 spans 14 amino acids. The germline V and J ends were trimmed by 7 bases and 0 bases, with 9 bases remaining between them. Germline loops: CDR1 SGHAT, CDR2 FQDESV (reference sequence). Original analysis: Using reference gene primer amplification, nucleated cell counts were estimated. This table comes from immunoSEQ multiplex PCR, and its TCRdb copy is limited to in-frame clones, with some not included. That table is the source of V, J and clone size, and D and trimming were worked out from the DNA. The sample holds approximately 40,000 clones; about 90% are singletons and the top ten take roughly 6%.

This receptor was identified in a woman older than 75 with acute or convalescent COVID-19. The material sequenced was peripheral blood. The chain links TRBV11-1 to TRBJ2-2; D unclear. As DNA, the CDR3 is TGTGCCAGCAAACAGCCATCGAACACCGGGGAGCTGTTTTTT. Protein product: CASKQPSNTGELFF.